This TCR beta chain was sequenced for a study of cytomegalovirus exposure and HLA in healthy donors. Findings and limits, study-wide: A later analysis linked a missense variant in DCLRE1C to the trimming of TCR beta V and J genes.

Germline loops: CDR1 MDHEN, CDR2 SYDVKM. V gave up 2 bases and J gave up 4 bases; unmatched junction bases: 5. The CDR3 extends over 15 amino acids. Primers included in the PCR were 60 Vbeta and 13 Jbeta primers. TCRdb's table, derived via immunoSEQ multiplex PCR, lists solely in-frame clones and lacks some. The data hold 90,000 to 120,000 clones, with 60% to 85% observed a single time. This clone showed up just once. The antigen remains unidentified. Input material: PBMCs. The receptor was isolated from a female donor in good health and CMV-seropositive. The rearrangement uses TRBV28 and TRBJ2-1; 7 nucleotides align to TRBD2. The CDR3 is CASSLGTTHYNEQFF. The CDR3 nucleotides are TGTGCCAGCAGTTTAGGGACTACACATTACAATGAGCAGTTCTTC.